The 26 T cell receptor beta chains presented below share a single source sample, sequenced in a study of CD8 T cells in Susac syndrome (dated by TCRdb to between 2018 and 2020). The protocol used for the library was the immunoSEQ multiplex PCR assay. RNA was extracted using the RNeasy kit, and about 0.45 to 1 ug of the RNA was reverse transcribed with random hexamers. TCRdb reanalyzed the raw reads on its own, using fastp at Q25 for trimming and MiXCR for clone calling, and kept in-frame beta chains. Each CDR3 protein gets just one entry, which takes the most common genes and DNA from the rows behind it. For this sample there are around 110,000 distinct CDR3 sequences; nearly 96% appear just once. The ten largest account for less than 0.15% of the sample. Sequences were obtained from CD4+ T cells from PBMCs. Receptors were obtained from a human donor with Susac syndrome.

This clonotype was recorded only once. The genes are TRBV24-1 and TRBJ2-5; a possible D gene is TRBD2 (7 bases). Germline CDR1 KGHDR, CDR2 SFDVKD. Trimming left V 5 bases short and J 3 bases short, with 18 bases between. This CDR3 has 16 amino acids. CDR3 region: CATSGAGAGEEETQYF. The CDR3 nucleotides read TGTGCCACCAGTGGGGCGGGGGCAGGGGAGGAAGAGACCCAGTACTTC.

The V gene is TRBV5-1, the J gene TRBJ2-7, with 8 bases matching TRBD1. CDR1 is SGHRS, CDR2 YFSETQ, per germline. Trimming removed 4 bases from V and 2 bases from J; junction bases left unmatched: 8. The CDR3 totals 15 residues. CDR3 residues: CASSTGTGFTYEQYF. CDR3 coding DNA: TGCGCCAGCAGCACGGGGACAGGATTCACCTACGAGCAGTACTTC.

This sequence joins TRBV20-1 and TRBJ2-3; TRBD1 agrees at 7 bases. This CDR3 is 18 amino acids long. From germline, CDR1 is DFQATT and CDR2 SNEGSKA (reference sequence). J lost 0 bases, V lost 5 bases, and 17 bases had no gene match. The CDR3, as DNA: TGCAGTGCTCTAGACTGGAGCAGTAGGGGGCCTAGCACAGATACGCAGTATTTT. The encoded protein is CSALDWSSRGPSTDTQYF.

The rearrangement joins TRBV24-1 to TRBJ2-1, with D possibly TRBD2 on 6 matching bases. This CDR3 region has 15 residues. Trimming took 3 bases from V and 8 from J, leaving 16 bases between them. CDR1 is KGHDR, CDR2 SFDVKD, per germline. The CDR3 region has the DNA TGTGCCACCAGTGATATCCAGCGGGCCGACCATGAGCAGTTCTTC. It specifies CATSDIQRADHEQFF.

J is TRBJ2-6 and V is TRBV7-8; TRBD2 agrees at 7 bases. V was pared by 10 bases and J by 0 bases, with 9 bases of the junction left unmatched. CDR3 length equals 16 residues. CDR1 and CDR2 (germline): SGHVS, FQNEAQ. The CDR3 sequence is CATQRDPPSGANVLTF. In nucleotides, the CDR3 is TGTGCCACCCAGCGGGACCCGCCCTCTGGGGCCAACGTCCTGACTTTC.

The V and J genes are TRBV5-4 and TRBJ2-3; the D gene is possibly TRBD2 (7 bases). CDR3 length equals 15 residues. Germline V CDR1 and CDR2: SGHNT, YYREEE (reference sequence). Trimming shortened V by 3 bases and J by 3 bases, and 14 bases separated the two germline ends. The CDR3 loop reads CASSYLGGGTDTQYF. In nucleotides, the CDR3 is TGTGCCAGCAGCTACCTAGGGGGGGGGACAGATACGCAGTATTTT.

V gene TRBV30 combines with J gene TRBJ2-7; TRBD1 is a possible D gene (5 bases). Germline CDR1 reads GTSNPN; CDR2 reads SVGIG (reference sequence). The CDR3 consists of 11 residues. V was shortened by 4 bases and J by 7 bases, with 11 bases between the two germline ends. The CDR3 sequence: CAWKTAKEQYF. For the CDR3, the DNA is TGTGCCTGGAAGACAGCCAAAGAGCAGTACTTC. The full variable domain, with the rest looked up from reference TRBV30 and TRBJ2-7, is SQTIHQWPATLVQPVGSPLSLECTVEGTSNPNLYWYRQAAGRGLQLLFYSVGIGQISSEVPQNLSASRPQDRQFILSSKKLLLSDSGFYLCAWKTAKEQYFGPGTRLTVT.

The CDR3: CASSQDRRGAAEAFF. DNA for the CDR3: TGTGCCAGCAGCCAAGATCGGAGGGGCGCCGCTGAAGCTTTCTTT. The V call is TRBV14, the J call TRBJ1-1; the D gene is possibly TRBD1 (5 bases). V was cut by 0 bases and J by 6 bases, with 14 bases left in between. The V gene's germline CDR1 is SGHDN and CDR2 FVKESK. This CDR3 contains 15 residues.

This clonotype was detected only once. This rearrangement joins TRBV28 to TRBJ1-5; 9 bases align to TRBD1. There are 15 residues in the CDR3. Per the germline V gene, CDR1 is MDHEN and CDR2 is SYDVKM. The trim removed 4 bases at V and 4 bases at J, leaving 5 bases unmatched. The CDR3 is CASSSPGQGNQPQHF. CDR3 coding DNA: TGTGCCAGCAGTTCGCCGGGACAGGGTAATCAGCCCCAGCATTTT.

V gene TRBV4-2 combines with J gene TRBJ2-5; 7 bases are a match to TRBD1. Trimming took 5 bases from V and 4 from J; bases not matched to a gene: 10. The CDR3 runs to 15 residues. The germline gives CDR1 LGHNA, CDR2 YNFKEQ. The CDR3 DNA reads TGTGCCAGCAGCTCCCACGAGAGGGGGCGAGAGACCCAGTACTTC. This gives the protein CASSSHERGRETQYF.

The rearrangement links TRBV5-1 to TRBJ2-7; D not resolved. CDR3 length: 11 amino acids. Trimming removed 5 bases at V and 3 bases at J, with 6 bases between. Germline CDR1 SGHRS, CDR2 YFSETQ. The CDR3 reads CASRINYEQYF. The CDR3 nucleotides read TGCGCCAGCAGAATCAACTACGAGCAGTACTTC.

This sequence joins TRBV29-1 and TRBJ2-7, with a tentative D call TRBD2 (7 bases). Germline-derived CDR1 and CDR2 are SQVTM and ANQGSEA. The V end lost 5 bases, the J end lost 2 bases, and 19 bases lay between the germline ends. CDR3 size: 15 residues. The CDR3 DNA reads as TGCAGCGTTCGCTCGGGGGCTAGCGGTACCTACGAGCAGTACTTC. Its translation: CSVRSGASGTYEQYF.

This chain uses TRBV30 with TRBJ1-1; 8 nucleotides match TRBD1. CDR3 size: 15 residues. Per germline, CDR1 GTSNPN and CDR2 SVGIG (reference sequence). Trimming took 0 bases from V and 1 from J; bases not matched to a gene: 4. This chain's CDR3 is CAWSVRGLPNTEAFF. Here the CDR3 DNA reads TGTGCCTGGAGTGTCAGGGGGCTCCCGAACACTGAAGCTTTCTTT.

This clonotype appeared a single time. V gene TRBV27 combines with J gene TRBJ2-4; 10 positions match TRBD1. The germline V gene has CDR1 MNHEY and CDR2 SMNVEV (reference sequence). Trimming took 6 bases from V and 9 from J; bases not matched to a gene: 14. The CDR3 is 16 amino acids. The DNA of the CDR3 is TGTGCCAGCAGCTCCTGGGCGGGACAGGGGAGAGGCATTCAGTACTTC. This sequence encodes CASSSWAGQGRGIQYF.

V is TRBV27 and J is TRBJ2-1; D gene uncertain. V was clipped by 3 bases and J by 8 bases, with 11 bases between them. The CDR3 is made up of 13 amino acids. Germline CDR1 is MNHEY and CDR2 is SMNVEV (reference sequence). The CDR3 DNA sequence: TGTGCCAGCAGTTTTTCAGTTGGCTATGAGCAGTTCTTC. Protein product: CASSFSVGYEQFF.

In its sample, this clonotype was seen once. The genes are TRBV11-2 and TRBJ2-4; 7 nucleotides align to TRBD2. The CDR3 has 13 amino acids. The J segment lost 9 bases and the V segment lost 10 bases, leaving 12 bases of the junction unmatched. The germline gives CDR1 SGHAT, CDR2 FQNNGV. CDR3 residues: CATTALGGVIQYF. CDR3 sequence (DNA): TGTGCCACCACAGCATTGGGAGGGGTCATTCAGTACTTC.

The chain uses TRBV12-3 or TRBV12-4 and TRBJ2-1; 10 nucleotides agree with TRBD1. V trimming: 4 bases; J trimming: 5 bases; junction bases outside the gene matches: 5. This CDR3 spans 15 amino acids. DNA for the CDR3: TGTGCCAGCAGTTCCGGGACAGGGGCCCACAATGAGCAGTTCTTC. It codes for CASSSGTGAHNEQFF.

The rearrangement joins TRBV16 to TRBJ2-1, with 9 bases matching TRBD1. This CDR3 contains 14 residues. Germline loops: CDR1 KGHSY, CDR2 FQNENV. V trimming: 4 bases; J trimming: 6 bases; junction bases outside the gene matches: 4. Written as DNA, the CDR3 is TGTGCCAGCAGCCGGGACAGGGCCCGCAATGAGCAGTTCTTC. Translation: CASSRDRARNEQFF.

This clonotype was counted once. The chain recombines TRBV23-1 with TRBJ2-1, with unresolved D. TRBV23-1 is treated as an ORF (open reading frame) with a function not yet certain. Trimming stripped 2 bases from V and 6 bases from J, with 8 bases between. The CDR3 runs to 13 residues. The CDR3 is CASSQPLGNEQFF. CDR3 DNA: TGCGCCAGCAGTCAACCATTAGGCAATGAGCAGTTCTTC.

The CDR3 bases are TGTGCCAGCAGTGGCCTAGGACAGGGTCCTTCCTACGAGCAGTACTTC. Its translation: CASSGLGQGPSYEQYF. The rearrangement links TRBV25-1 to TRBJ2-7, with TRBD1 matching 8 bases. The CDR3 extends over 16 amino acids. J lost 1 base, V lost 4 bases, and 9 bases had no gene match. Germline CDR1 MGHDK, CDR2 SYGVNS.

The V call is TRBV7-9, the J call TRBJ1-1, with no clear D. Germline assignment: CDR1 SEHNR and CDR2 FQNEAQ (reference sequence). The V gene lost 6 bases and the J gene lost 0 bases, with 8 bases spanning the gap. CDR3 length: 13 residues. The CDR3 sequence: CASRPHMNTEAFF. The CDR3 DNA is TGTGCCAGCAGGCCCCACATGAACACTGAAGCTTTCTTT. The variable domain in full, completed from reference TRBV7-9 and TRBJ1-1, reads DTGVSQNPRHKITKRGQNVTFRCDPISEHNRLYWYRQTLGQGPEFLTYFQNEAQLEKSRLLSDRFSAERPKGSFSTLEIQRTEQGDSAMYLCASRPHMNTEAFFGQGTRLTVV.

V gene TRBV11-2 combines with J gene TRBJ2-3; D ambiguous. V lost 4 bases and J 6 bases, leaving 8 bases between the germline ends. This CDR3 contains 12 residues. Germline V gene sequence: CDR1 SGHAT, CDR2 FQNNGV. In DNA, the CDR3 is TGTGCCAGCAGCTCCCCCGCGGATACGCAGTATTTT. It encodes CASSSPADTQYF.

The CDR3 loop is CASSYSNPIYGYTF. In nucleotides, the CDR3 is TGTGCCAGCAGTTACTCGAACCCTATCTATGGCTACACCTTC. The V and J genes are TRBV6-5 and TRBJ1-2; D is ambiguous. Germline CDR1 reads MNHEY; CDR2 reads SVGAGI. The length of the CDR3 is 14 residues. The germline V and J ends were trimmed by 0 bases and 4 bases, with 9 bases remaining between them.

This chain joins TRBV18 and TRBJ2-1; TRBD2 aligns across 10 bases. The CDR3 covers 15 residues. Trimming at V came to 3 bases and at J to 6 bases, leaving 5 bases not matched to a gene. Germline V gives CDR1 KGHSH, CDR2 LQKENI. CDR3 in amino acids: CASSPLAGDGNEQFF. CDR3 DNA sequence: TGTGCCAGCTCACCCCTAGCGGGGGACGGCAATGAGCAGTTCTTC.

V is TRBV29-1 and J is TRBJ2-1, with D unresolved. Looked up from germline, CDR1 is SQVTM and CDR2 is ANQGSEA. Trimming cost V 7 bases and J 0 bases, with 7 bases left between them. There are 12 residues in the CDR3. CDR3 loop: CSGASSYNEQFF. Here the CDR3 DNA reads TGCAGCGGAGCCAGCTCCTACAATGAGCAGTTCTTC.

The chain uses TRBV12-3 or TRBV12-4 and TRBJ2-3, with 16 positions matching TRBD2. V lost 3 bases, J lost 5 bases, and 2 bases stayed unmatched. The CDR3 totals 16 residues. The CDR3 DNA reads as TGTGCCAGCAGTTTGGGACTAGCGGGGGGGGGAGATACGCAGTATTTT. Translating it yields CASSLGLAGGGDTQYF.